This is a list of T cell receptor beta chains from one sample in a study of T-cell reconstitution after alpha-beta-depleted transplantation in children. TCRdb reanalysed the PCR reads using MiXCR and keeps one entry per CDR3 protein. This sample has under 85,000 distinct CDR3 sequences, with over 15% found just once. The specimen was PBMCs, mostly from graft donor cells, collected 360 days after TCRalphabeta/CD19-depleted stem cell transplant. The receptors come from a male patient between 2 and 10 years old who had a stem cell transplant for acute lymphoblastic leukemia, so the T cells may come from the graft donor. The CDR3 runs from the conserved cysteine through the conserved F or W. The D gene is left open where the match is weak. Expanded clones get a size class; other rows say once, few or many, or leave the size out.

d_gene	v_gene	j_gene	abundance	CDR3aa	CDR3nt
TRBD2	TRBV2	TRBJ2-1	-	CASKIEGLAVGEQFF	TGTGCCAGCAAAATCGAGGGACTAGCTGTCGGAGAGCAGTTCTTC
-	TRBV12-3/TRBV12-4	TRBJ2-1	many	CASSLKRTLIHNEQFF	TGTGCCAGCAGCCTCAAAAGAACGCTAATCCACAATGAGCAGTTCTTC
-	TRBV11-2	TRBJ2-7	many	CASSFHYEQYF	TGTGCCAGCAGTTTCCACTACGAGCAGTACTTC
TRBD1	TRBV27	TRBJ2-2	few	CASSLGQGYTGELFF	TGTGCCAGCAGCCTGGGACAGGGATACACCGGGGAGCTGTTTTTT
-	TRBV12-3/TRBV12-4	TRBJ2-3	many	CASSFNHFSSTDTQYF	TGTGCCAGCAGTTTCAACCATTTTTCTAGCACAGATACGCAGTATTTT
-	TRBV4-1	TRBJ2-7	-	CASSPPGRYEQYF	TGCGCCAGCAGCCCCCCCGGTCGCTACGAGCAGTACTTC
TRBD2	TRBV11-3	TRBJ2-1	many	CASSPTTSNDYEQFF	TGTGCCAGCAGCCCAACGACTAGCAATGATTATGAGCAGTTCTTC
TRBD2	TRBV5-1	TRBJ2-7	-	CASSLSASGWTYEQYF	TGCGCCAGCAGCTTGTCCGCTAGCGGGTGGACCTACGAGCAGTACTTC
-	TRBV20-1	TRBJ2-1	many	CSARDPTRNEQFF	TGCAGTGCTAGAGATCCGACTCGCAATGAGCAGTTCTTC
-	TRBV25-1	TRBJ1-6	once	CASSELNNSPLHF	TGTGCCAGCAGTGAACTGAATAATTCACCCCTCCACTTT
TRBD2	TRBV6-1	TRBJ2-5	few	CASRRLAGVETQYF	TGTGCCAGCAGAAGGCTAGCGGGAGTCGAGACCCAGTACTTC
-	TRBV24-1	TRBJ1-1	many	CATSDSNTEAFF	TGTGCCACCAGTGACTCGAACACTGAAGCTTTCTTT
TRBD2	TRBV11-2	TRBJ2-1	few	CASSLDSNLAGVSYNEQFF	TGTGCCAGCAGCTTAGATTCAAATCTCGCGGGAGTCTCCTACAATGAGCAGTTCTTC
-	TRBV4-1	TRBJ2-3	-	CASSQGVGDTQYF	TGCGCCAGCAGCCAAGGGGTAGGGGATACGCAGTATTTT
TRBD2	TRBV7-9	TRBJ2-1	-	CASSRTSGSNEQFF	TGTGCCAGCAGCCGGACTAGCGGGAGTAATGAGCAGTTCTTC
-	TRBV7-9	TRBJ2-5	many	CASSFQETQYF	TGTGCCAGCAGCTTCCAAGAGACCCAGTACTTC
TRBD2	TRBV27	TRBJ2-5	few	CASSLRGTSGSWQETQYF	TGTGCCAGCAGTCTACGGGGGACTAGCGGGAGTTGGCAAGAGACCCAGTACTTC
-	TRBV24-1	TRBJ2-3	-	CATAGANTDTQYF	TGTGCCACCGCGGGGGCGAACACAGATACGCAGTATTTT
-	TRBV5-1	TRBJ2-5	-	CASSPSRPYQETQYF	TGCGCCAGCAGCCCTTCCCGTCCGTACCAAGAGACCCAGTACTTC
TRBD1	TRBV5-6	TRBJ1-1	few	CASSAQGAVNTEAFF	TGTGCCAGCAGCGCCCAGGGGGCTGTGAACACTGAAGCTTTCTTT
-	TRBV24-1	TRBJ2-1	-	CATSDPSAFYYNEQFF	TGTGCCACCAGTGATCCTAGCGCCTTTTACTACAATGAGCAGTTCTTC
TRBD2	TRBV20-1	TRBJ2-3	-	CSARDRLAGTDTQYF	TGCAGTGCTAGAGATCGACTAGCGGGGACAGATACGCAGTATTTT